This TCR beta chain stems from a study of regulatory T cells in long-lasting Graves disease. Study-wide results and limits: Persistent disease exhibited a predilection for TRBV28, TRBJ1-2 and TRBJ2-5.

There are 15 residues in the CDR3. Germline V lookup: CDR1 MNHNS, CDR2 SASEGT. Trimming removed 3 bases from V and 4 bases from J; junction bases left unmatched: 5. The table lists this clonotype with many counts. Its antigen is not identified. Time point defined: persistent/refractory GD, antithyroid drugs over 5 years with positive TRAb. PBMC RNA was the source of the TCR library. For TCR beta, libraries came from iRepertoire HTBI primers and Arm-PCR of CDR3 regions. TCRdb reprocessed the multiplex PCR reads with MiXCR, giving one entry per CDR3 protein. The sample consists of 400,000 to 600,000 distinct CDR3 sequences, 20% to 25% of them appearing once.

The sample in question was peripheral blood mononuclear cells (PBMCs), obtained when the disease was refractory, from a patient treated with antithyroid drugs. This TCR was sampled from a female donor with Graves disease. The chain is built from TRBV6-1 and TRBJ1-5; 8 bases map to TRBD1. The CDR3 DNA reads as TGTGCCAGCAGTGATTGGACAGGGAGAAATCAGCCCCAGCATTTT. Translating gives CASSDWTGRNQPQHF.